This TCR beta chain was sequenced for a study of CD4 T cells in relation to SARS-CoV-2 and coronaviruses (dated by TCRdb to about 2021). In terms of the full investigation: The full convalescent cohort of around 12 patients had a median age of around 39 years, ranging from 21 to 72 years. Among the approximately twelve convalescent patients, 8 males and 4 females were included, and two of the subjects were Hispanic. Using patient-derived lymphoblastoid cell lines, the shared crossreactive spike epitopes were mapped to their HLA restriction. Memory CD4+ T cell crossreactivity between SARS-CoV-2 and common cold coronavirus spike proteins was assessed at the TCR clonotype level in the study. The Adaptive Biotechnologies TCR-sequencing kit was used for samples from a few pre-COVID donors and for the naive versus memory experiments, whereas the other data were Illumina-based. Expansion assays from other donors in the study were sequenced with a different, Illumina-based TCR-beta assay. General findings and caveats noted by the study authors: Because no donor provided both pre-pandemic and post-infection samples, tracing the source of pre-existing responses was limited. Small numbers of patients and of tested TCRs limited the study. Crossreactivity analysis centred on spike protein, so crossreactivity against other viral proteins was not assessed. Crossreactive clones showed significantly weaker SARS-CoV-2-driven expansion than monoreactive clones, consistent with antigenic imprinting. Around two thirds of donors had memory CD4+ clonotypes that crossrecognized SARS-CoV-2 and at least one common cold coronavirus spike. Sequencing naive versus memory cells indicated that the assay picks up memory recall responses, not primary responses primed during culture.

CDR1 and CDR2 are read off the germline V gene as MNHEY and SVGAGI. Measured from the cysteine to the phenylalanine, the CDR3 is 14 residues long. The kept DNA is CDR3 alone, 42 bases in frame from the first base. V loses 0 bases of germline sequence and J loses 3 bases, and the interval between the two ends is 9 bases. Details on this clone: What antigen it recognizes has not been identified. The input lacks base qualities; no much larger clone sits a single base away.

DNA from uncultured naive and memory CD4+ T cells underwent immunoSEQ TCR-beta sequencing at deep resolution. Per the original workflow: Preprocessing removed nonproductive sequences and CDR3s not starting with C, not ending with F or W, or shorter than 7 amino acids. Cultured and uncultured naive and memory CD4+ repertoires were searched for previously identified spike- and CEF-reactive CDR3s. After three terminal residues were trimmed from each end, CDR3 homology was quantified as pairwise Levenshtein distance using the stringdist R package. TCRdb's version of the immuneACCESS table is confined to in-frame rearrangements and falls short of the full clone set. An unresolved V gene accounts for under half of the shortfall where checked; the remainder is of unknown origin. That table gives V, J and clone size, and the DNA gave D and trimming. A total of around 11,000 clones appear in this sample, about nine tenths of them only once. Approximately 2% of the sample lies in the top ten.

Naive and memory CD4+ T cells were separated from cryopreserved PBMCs through CD4 enrichment, which was followed by EasySep naive CD4+ T cell enrichment. PBMCs were isolated from leukapheresis product or whole blood by Ficoll-Paque PLUS gradient centrifugation. PBMCs were either cryopreserved at -140°C or used fresh in the expansion assay. The QIAamp Micro DNA Kit was used to extract genomic DNA from the CD4+ T cells. The specimen was naive CD4+ T cells from PBMCs. The cell subset or site label for this specimen denotes: naive CD4+ T cells isolated by negative enrichment. The sequence joins TRBV6-5 to TRBJ2-7; too little of a D gene remains to name it. The receptor was isolated from an adult with COVID-19. The CDR3 reads as follows: CASSYSHHLYEQYF. The DNA is TGTGCCAGCAGTTACTCTCACCACCTCTACGAGCAGTACTTC.